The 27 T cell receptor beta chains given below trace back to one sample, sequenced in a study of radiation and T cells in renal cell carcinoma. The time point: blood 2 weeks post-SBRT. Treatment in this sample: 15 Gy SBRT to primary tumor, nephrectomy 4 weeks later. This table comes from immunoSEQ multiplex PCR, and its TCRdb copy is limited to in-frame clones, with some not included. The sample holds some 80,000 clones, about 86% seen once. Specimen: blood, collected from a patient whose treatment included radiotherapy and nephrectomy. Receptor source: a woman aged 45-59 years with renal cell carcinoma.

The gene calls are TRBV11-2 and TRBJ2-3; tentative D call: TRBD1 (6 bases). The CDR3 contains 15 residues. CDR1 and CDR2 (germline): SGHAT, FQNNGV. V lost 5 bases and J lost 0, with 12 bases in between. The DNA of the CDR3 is TGTGCCAGCAGCCCGTGGACAGAGAGCACAGATACGCAGTATTTT. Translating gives CASSPWTESTDTQYF.

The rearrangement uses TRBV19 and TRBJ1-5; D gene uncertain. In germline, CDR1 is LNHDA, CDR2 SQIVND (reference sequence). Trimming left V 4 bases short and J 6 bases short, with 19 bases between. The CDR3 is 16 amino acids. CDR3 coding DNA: TGTGCCAGTAGTACACACCCGGACTTTGGCGGTCAGCCCCAGCATTTT. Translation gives CASSTHPDFGGQPQHF.

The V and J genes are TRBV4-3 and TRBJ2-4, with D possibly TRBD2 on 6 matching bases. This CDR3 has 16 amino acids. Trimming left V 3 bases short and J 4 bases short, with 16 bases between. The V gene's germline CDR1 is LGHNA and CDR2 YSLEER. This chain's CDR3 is CASSQPLGTGKNIQYF. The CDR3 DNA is TGCGCCAGCAGCCAGCCTCTGGGGACTGGTAAAAACATTCAGTACTTC.

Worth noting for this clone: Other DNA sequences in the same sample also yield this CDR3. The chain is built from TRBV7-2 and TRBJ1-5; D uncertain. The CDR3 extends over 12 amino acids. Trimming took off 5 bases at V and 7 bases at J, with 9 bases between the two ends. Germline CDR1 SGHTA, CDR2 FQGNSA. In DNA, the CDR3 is TGTGCCAGCAGCCCCCCGGGGCAGCCCCAGCATTTT. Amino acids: CASSPPGQPQHF.

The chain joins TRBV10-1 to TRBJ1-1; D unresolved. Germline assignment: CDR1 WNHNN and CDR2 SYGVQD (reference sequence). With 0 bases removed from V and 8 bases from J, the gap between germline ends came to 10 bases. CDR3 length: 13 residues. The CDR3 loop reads CASSESIGREAFF. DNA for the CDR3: TGCGCCAGCAGTGAGTCGATCGGCAGAGAAGCTTTCTTT.

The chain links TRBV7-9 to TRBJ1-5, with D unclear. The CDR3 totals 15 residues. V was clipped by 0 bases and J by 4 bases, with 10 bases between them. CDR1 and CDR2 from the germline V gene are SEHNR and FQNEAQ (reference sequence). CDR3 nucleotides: TGTGCCAGCAGCTTAGCGCGTCAAGGGAATCAGCCCCAGCATTTT. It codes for CASSLARQGNQPQHF.

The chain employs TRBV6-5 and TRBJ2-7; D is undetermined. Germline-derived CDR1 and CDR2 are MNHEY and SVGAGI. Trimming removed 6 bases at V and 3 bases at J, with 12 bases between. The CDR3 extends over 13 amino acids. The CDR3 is CASSQTRNYEQYF. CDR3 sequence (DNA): TGTGCCAGCAGCCAAACCCGCAACTACGAGCAGTACTTC.

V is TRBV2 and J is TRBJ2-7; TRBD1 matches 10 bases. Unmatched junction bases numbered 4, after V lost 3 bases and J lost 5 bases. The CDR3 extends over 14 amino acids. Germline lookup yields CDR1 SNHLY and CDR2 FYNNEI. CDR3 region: CASSDWDRGHEQYF. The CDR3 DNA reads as TGTGCCAGCAGTGACTGGGACAGGGGACACGAGCAGTACTTC.

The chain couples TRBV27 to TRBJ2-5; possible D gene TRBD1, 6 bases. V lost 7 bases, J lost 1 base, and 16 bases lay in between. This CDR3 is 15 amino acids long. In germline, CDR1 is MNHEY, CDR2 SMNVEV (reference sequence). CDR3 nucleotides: TGTGCCAGCACCAAAGGCCAAGGGGGCCAAGAGACCCAGTACTTC. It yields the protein CASTKGQGGQETQYF.

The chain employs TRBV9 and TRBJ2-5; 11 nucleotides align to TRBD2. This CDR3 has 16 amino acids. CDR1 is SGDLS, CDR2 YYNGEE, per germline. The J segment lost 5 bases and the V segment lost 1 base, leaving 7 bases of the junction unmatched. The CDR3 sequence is CASSVSPTSGGETQYF. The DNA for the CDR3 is TGTGCCAGCAGCGTATCGCCAACTAGCGGGGGTGAGACCCAGTACTTC.

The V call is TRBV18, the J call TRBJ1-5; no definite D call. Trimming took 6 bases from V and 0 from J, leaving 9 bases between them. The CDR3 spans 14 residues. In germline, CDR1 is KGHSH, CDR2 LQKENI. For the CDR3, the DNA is TGTGCCAGCTCTCGTGAGCATAGCAATCAGCCCCAGCATTTT. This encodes CASSREHSNQPQHF.

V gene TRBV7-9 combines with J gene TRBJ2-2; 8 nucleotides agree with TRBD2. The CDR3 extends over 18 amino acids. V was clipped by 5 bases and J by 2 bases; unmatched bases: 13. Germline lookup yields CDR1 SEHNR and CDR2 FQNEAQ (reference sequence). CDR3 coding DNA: TGTGCCAGCAGCCCACGGGGGGGTGGGAGCGGAAACACCGGGGAGCTGTTTTTT. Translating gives CASSPRGGGSGNTGELFF.

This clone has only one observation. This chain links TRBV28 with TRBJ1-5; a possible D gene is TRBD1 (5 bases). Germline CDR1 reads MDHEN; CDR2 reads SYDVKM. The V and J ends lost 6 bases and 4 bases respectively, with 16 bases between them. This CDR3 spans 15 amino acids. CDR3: CASSFDSAINQPQHF. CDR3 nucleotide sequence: TGTGCCAGCAGCTTCGACAGCGCGATAAATCAGCCCCAGCATTTT.

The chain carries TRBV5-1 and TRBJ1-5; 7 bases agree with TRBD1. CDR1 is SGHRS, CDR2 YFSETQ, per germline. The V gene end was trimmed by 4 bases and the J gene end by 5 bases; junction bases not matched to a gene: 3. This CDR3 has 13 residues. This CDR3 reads CASSLGTDQPQHF. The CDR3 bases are TGCGCCAGCAGCCTAGGGACAGATCAGCCCCAGCATTTT.

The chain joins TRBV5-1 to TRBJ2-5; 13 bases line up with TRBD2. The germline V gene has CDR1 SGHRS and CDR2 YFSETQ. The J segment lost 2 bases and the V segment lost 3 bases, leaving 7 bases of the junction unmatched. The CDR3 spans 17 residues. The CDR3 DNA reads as TGCGCCAGCAGCTCAGGACTAGCGGGAGTCCAACAAGAGACCCAGTACTTC. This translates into CASSSGLAGVQQETQYF.

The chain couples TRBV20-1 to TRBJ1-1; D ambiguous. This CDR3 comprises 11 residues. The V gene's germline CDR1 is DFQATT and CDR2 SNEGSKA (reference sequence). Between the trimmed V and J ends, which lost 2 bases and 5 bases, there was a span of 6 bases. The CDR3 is CSARRETEAFF. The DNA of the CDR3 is TGCAGTGCTAGAAGGGAGACTGAAGCTTTCTTT.

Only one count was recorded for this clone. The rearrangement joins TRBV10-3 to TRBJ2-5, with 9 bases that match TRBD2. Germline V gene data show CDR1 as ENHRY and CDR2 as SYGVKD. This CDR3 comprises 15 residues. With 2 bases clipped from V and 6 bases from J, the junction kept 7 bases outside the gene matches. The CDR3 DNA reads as TGTGCCATCAGTGAGGTTAGGACTAGCGTGAAGACCCAGTACTTC. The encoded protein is CAISEVRTSVKTQYF.

CDR3 protein: CASSSSFSGPNTQYF. CDR3 in DNA: TGTGCCAGCAGCTCCTCTTTTAGCGGACCTAATACGCAGTATTTT. The gene calls are TRBV7-2 and TRBJ2-3, with D possibly being TRBD2 (6 bases). The V and J ends lost 4 bases and 7 bases respectively, with 18 bases between them. The CDR3 runs to 15 residues. Germline CDR1 and CDR2: SGHTA and FQGNSA. The whole variable domain, filled in from reference TRBV7-2 and TRBJ2-3, reads GAGVSQSPSNKVTEKGKDVELRCDPISGHTALYWYRQSLGQGLEFLIYFQGNSAPDKSGLPSDRFSAERTGGSVSTLTIQRTQQEDSAVYLCASSSSFSGPNTQYFGPGTRLTVL.

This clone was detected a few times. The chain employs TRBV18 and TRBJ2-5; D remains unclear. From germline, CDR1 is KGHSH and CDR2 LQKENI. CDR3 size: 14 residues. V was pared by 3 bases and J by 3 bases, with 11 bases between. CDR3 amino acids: CASSPESREETQYF. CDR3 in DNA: TGTGCCAGCTCACCGGAGAGCAGAGAAGAGACCCAGTACTTC.

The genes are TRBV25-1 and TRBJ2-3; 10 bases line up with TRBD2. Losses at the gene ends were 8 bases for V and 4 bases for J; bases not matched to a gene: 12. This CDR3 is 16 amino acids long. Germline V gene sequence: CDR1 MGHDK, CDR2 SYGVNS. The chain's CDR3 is CASRRASGSLADTQYF. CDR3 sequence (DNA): TGTGCCAGCCGACGGGCTAGCGGGAGCCTCGCAGATACGCAGTATTTT.

CDR3 sequence: CASSLADLTDTQYF. The CDR3 coding sequence is TGCGCCAGCAGCTTGGCCGATCTTACAGATACGCAGTATTTT. The rearrangement joins TRBV5-1 to TRBJ2-3, with D unclear. Trimming left V 0 bases short and J 3 bases short, with 8 bases between. The CDR3 consists of 14 residues. Germline CDR1 reads SGHRS; CDR2 reads YFSETQ.

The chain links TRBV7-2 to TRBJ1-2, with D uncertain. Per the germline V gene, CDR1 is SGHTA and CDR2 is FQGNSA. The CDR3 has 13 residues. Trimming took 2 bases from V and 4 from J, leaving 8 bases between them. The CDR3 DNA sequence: TGTGCCAGCAGCTTAAACCGCGGCTATGGCTACACCTTC. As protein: CASSLNRGYGYTF.

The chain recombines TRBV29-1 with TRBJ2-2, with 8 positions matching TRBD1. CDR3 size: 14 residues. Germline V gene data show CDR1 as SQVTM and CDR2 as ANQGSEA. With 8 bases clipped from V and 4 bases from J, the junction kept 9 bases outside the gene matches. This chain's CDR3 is CSPGNRGSTGELFF. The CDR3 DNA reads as TGCAGCCCTGGGAACAGGGGGAGCACCGGGGAGCTGTTTTTT.

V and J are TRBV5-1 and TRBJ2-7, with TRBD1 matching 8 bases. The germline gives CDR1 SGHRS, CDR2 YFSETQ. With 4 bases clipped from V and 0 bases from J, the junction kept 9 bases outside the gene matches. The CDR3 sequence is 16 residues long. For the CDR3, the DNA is TGCGCCAGCAGCCCTGCGACAGGGGAGAGCTCCTACGAGCAGTACTTC. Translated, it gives CASSPATGESSYEQYF.

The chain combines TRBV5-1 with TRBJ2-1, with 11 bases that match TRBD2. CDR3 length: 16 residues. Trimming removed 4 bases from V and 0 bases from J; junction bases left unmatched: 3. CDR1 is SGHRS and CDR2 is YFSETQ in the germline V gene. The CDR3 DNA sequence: TGCGCCAGCAGCACCGGGACTAGCGGCTCCTACAATGAGCAGTTCTTC. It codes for CASSTGTSGSYNEQFF.

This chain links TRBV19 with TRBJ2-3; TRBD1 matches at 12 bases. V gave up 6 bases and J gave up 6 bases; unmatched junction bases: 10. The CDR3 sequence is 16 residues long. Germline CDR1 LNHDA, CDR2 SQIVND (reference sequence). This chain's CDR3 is CASRGLGQGASDTQYF. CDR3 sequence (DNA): TGTGCCAGTAGGGGCTTGGGACAGGGGGCTTCTGATACGCAGTATTTT.

Here the CDR3 reads CASSVEGDSAGYQETQYF. CDR3 nucleotides: TGTGCCAGCAGCGTAGAGGGGGATAGCGCCGGGTACCAAGAGACCCAGTACTTC. The V gene is TRBV9, the J gene TRBJ2-5; weak D call: TRBD1 (6 bases). Germline lookup yields CDR1 SGDLS and CDR2 YYNGEE. This CDR3 is built from 18 residues. V lost 0 bases and J 0 bases, leaving 18 bases between the germline ends. The whole variable domain, filled in from reference TRBV9 and TRBJ2-5, reads DSGVTQTPKHLITATGQRVTLRCSPRSGDLSVYWYQQSLDQGLQFLIQYYNGEERAKGNILERFSAQQFPDLHSELNLSSLELGDSALYFCASSVEGDSAGYQETQYFGPGTRLLVL.